This T cell receptor beta chain originates from a study of OX40 agonist ivuxolimab in advanced cancers. At the level of the study: Aged roughly 20 to 79 with a mean of approximately 57 years, they were around 83% male. Having had anti-PD-1, anti-PD-L1 or anti-CTLA-4 therapy before was allowed, and roughly 39% had some.

Samples were taken at baseline and on day 1 of cycles 4 and 7. Clones were read by immunoSEQ multiplex PCR, and TCRdb kept only the in-frame ones, dropping some. The sample holds approximately 58,000 clones, under 90% seen once. Whole-study findings and limits: Some patients without response likewise showed low normalized clonal expansion.

This clone was detected once. Its antigen remains unidentified. This CDR3 has 15 residues. V was cut by 6 bases and J by 2 bases, with 14 bases left in between. The germline gives CDR1 SGHTA, CDR2 FQGNSA. This TCR derives from an adult with an advanced solid tumor such as melanoma, head and neck, liver or kidney cancer. This material consisted of CD4+ or CD8+ T cells sorted from blood, taken in a trial of the OX40 agonist ivuxolimab. The rearrangement links TRBV7-2 to TRBJ2-1, with D possibly being TRBD2 (6 bases). The CDR3 nucleotides read TGTGCCAGCAGGCCAAGGACGGGGGCCTACAATGAGCAGTTCTTC. Translated: CASRPRTGAYNEQFF.